A single T cell receptor beta chain is shown here with its context. Its antigen is as yet unknown. Repertoires were generated with immunoSEQ multiplex PCR, while TCRdb's copy carries only in-frame clones and drops some. The sample includes about 94,000 clones, nearly 90% seen only once; the top ten take over 8.5%. CDR1 SQVTM and CDR2 ANQGSEA come from the germline V gene. This CDR3 comprises 12 residues. V gave up 7 bases and J gave up 0 bases, with 8 bases separating them. Every patient was affected by relapse after autologous stem cell transplantation, while exposure to brentuximab vedotin was not uniform. The sample belongs to a study of PD-1 blockade in classical Hodgkin lymphoma. Regarding the study as a whole: Compared with baseline, CD4+ but not CD8+ TCR diversity had risen significantly by C4D1. Similar baseline diversity was found in complete responders and newly diagnosed patients. There remain no defined causes for the repertoire differences, which possibly reflect disease activity or prior therapy.

The rearrangement joins TRBV29-1 to TRBJ2-3, with D possibly TRBD2 on 6 matching bases. The sample was peripheral blood mononuclear cells (PBMCs), taken before the second cycle of nivolumab. This receptor was taken from a human donor with classical Hodgkin lymphoma. CDR3 bases: TGCAGCGGGAGGGGCAGCACAGATACGCAGTATTTT. It specifies CSGRGSTDTQYF.